Below, 6 T cell receptor beta chains from the same sample are listed, as sequenced in a study of OX40 agonist ivuxolimab in advanced cancers. Method: immunoSEQ multiplex PCR; TCRdb's copy keeps in-frame clones and lacks some. Of around 20,000 clones listed, roughly four fifths were seen once; the top ten hold approximately 3.1%. Sequencing was performed on CD4+ or CD8+ T cells sorted from blood, taken in a trial of the OX40 agonist ivuxolimab. The source of these receptors is an adult with an advanced solid tumor such as melanoma, head and neck, liver or kidney cancer.

The chain uses TRBV5-1 and TRBJ2-1, with TRBD2 identical over 9 bases. The CDR3 spans 16 residues. V was pared by 3 bases and J by 10 bases, with 14 bases of the junction left unmatched. Germline V gives CDR1 SGHRS, CDR2 YFSETQ. The CDR3 coding sequence is TGCGCCAGCAGCTACACGGGTAGCGGGGGCCCGCGGGAGCAGTTCTTC. Residues: CASSYTGSGGPREQFF.

This chain joins TRBV11-3 and TRBJ2-1, with TRBD2 matching over 11 bases. The germline gives CDR1 SGHNT, CDR2 YENEEA. J lost 8 bases, V lost 3 bases, and 9 bases had no gene match. The CDR3 sequence is 16 residues long. CDR3 residues: CASSFTLAGGVDEQFF. CDR3 DNA: TGTGCCAGCAGCTTCACCTTAGCGGGAGGGGTGGATGAGCAGTTCTTC.

This clone has a handful of counts. The chain couples TRBV10-1 to TRBJ1-1; D is undetermined. Germline V gene lookup returns CDR1 WNHNN and CDR2 SYGVQD (reference sequence). Trimming removed 0 bases from V and 6 bases from J, with 11 bases in between. The CDR3 length is 14 residues. Written as DNA, the CDR3 is TGCGCCAGCAGTGAGTCGACCGGGAGCCCTGAAGCTTTCTTT. As protein: CASSESTGSPEAFF.

The V and J genes are TRBV6-6 and TRBJ1-1; D not resolved. The V end was cut by 1 base, the J end by 2 bases, with 11 bases between. CDR1 is MNHNY, CDR2 SVGAGI, per germline (reference sequence). The CDR3 loop spans 15 amino acids. The CDR3 spells CASSYLAQKNTEAFF. The DNA of the CDR3 is TGTGCCAGCAGTTACTTGGCCCAGAAAAACACTGAAGCTTTCTTT.

The chain carries TRBV2 and TRBJ1-1; no reliable D call. V gave up 5 bases and J gave up 0 bases, with 10 bases separating them. The CDR3 runs 14 residues. CDR1 and CDR2 (germline): SNHLY, FYNNEI. The CDR3 is CASSSGLMNTEAFF. In DNA, the CDR3 is TGTGCCAGCAGTTCCGGACTGATGAACACTGAAGCTTTCTTT.

The chain uses TRBV5-4 and TRBJ2-1; no reliable D call. V shed 0 bases and J shed 9 bases, with 10 bases lying between them. Per the germline V gene, CDR1 is SGHNT and CDR2 is YYREEE (reference sequence). The CDR3 totals 13 residues. The CDR3: CASSLAGRSEQFF. The CDR3 region has the DNA TGTGCCAGCAGCTTGGCGGGTAGAAGTGAGCAGTTCTTC.